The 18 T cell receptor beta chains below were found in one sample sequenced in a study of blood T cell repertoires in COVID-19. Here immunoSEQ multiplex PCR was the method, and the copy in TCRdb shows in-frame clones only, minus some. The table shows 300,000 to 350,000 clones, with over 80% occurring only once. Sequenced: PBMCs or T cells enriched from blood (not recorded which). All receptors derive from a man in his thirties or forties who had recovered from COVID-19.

CDR3 protein: CASSSQGLNTGELFF. CDR3 nucleotides: TGCGCCAGCAGCTCACAGGGGCTGAACACCGGGGAGCTGTTTTTT. The J gene is TRBJ2-2, the V gene TRBV5-1; TRBD1 agrees at 7 bases. In germline, CDR1 is SGHRS, CDR2 YFSETQ. This CDR3 contains 15 residues. V shed 3 bases and J 1 base; nucleotides not matched to a gene: 3. Looking up the rest from reference TRBV5-1 and TRBJ2-2 gives the full variable domain: KAGVTQTPRYLIKTRGQQVTLSCSPISGHRSVSWYQQTPGQGLQFLFEYFSETQRNKGNFPGRFSGRQFSNSRSEMNVSTLELGDSALYLCASSSQGLNTGELFFGEGSRLTVL.

The CDR3 DNA follows: TGCGCCAGCAGCTTGGGACAGGGGCATACTGAAGCTTTCTTT. Protein sequence: CASSLGQGHTEAFF. The rearrangement links TRBV5-1 to TRBJ1-1; 8 bases line up with TRBD1. This CDR3 region has 14 residues. CDR1 is SGHRS, CDR2 YFSETQ, per germline. J gave up 5 bases and V 0 bases, and 3 bases lay outside the gene matches.

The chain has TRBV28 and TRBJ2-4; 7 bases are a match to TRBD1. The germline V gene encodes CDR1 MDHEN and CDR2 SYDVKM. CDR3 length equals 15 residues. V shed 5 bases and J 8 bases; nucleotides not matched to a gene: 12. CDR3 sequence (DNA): TGTGCCAGCAGTAGCTCTAGGGGGCGCGCGGACATTCAGTACTTC. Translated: CASSSSRGRADIQYF.

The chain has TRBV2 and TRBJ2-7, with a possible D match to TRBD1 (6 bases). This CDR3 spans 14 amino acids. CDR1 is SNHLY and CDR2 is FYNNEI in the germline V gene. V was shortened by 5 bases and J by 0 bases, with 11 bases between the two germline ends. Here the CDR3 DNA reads TGTGCCAGCAGTAGACAGGTTAGCTCCTACGAGCAGTACTTC. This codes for CASSRQVSSYEQYF.

The CDR3 DNA is TGTGCCACCAGTGACCCGGACAGGAGCACAGATACGCAGTATTTT. Its protein is CATSDPDRSTDTQYF. The V call is TRBV24-1, the J call TRBJ2-3; 7 nucleotides line up with TRBD1. The germline gives CDR1 KGHDR, CDR2 SFDVKD. V was pared by 4 bases and J by 0 bases, with 3 bases of the junction left unmatched. This CDR3 spans 15 amino acids.

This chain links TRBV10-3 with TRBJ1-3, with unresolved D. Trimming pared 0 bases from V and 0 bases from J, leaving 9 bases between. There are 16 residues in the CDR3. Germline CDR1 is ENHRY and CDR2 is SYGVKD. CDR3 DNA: TGTGCCATCAGTGAGTCCGAGTTTACCTCTGGAAACACCATATATTTT. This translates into CAISESEFTSGNTIYF.

CDR3 residues: CASSSGEWDTQYF. DNA of the CDR3: TGTGCCAGCAGTTCAGGGGAGTGGGATACGCAGTATTTT. This chain connects TRBV6-1 to TRBJ2-3; TRBD1 might be the D (6 bases). The V end was cut by 5 bases, the J end by 6 bases, with 12 bases between. The germline V gene has CDR1 MNHNS and CDR2 SASEGT. The CDR3 contains 13 residues.

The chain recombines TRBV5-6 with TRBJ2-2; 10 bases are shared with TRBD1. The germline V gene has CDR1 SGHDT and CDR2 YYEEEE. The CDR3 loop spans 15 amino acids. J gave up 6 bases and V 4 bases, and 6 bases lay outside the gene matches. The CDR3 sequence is CASSQRTGGAGELFF. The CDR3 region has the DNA TGTGCCAGCAGCCAGCGGACAGGGGGGGCCGGGGAGCTGTTTTTT.

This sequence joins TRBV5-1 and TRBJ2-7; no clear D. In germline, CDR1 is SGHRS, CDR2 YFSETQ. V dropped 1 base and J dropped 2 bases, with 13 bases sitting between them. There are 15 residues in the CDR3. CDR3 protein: CASSLRTPSPYEQYF. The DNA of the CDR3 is TGCGCCAGCAGCTTGCGCACACCATCACCCTACGAGCAGTACTTC.

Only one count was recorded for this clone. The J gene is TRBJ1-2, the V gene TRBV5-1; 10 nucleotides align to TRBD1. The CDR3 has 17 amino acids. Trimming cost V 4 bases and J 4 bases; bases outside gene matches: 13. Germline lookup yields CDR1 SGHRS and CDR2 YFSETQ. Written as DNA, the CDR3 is TGCGCCAGCAGCGCCGACAGGGGGCTGGTTGTGGGCTATGGCTACACCTTC. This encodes CASSADRGLVVGYGYTF.

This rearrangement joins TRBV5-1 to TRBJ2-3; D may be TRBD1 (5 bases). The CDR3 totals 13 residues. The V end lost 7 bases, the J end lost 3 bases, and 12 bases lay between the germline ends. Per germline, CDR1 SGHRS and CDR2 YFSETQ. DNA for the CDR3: TGCGCCAGCTCTGACAGCCCTACAGATACGCAGTATTTT. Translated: CASSDSPTDTQYF.

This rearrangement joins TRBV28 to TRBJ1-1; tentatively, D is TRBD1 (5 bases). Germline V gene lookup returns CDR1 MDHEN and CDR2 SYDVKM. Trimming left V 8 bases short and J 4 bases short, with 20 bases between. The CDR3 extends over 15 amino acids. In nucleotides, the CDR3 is TGTGCCAGCTCCGAAAACCCAGGGAGGGTCACTGAAGCTTTCTTT. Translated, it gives CASSENPGRVTEAFF.

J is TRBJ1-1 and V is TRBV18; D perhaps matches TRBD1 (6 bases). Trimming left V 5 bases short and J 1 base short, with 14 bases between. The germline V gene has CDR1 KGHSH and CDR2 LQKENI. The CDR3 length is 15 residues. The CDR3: CASSRNRVSNTEAFF. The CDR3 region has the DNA TGTGCCAGCTCAAGAAACAGGGTCTCGAACACTGAAGCTTTCTTT.

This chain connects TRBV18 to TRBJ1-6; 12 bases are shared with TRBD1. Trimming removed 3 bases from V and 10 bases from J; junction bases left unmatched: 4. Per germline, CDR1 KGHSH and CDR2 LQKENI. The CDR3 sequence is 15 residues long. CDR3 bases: TGTGCCAGCTCACCTCGGGACAGGGGGCTGTCACCCCTCCACTTT. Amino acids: CASSPRDRGLSPLHF. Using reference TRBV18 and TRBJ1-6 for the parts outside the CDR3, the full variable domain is NAGVMQNPRHLVRRRGQEARLRCSPMKGHSHVYWYRQLPEEGLKFMVYLQKENIIDESGMPKERFSAEFPKEGPSILRIQQVVRGDSAAYFCASSPRDRGLSPLHFGNGTRLTVT.

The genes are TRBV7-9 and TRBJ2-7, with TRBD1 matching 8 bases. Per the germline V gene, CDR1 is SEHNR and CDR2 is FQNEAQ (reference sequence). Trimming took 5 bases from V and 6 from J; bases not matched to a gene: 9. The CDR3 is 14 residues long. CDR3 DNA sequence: TGTGCCAGCAGCCCCGCCCAGGGGGCCGGCGAGCAGTACTTC. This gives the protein CASSPAQGAGEQYF.

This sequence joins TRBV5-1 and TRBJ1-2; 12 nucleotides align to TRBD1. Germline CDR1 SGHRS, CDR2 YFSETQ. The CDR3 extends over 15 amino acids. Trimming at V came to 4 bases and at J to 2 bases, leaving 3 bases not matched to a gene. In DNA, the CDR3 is TGCGCCAGCAGCCCGGGACAGGGGGCAAACTATGGCTACACCTTC. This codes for CASSPGQGANYGYTF.

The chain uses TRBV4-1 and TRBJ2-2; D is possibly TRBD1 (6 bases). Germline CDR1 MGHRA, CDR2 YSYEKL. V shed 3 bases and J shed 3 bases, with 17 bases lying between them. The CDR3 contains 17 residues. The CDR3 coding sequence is TGCGCCAGCAGCCACCCCCCTCCGGGACACGACACCGGGGAGCTGTTTTTT. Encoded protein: CASSHPPPGHDTGELFF.

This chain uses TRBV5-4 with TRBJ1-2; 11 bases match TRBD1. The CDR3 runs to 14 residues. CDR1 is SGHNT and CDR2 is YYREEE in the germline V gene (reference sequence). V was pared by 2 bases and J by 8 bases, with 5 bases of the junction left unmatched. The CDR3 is CASSLTGTGGGYTF. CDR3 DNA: TGTGCCAGCAGCTTAACCGGGACAGGGGGAGGCTACACCTTC.